This T cell receptor (beta chain) was sequenced for a study of CD8 T cells in Susac syndrome. Regarding this clonotype: The antigen is unknown.

Random hexamers primed reverse transcription of about 0.45 to 1 ug RNA. TCRdb re-derived calls from the immunoSEQ multiplex PCR reads in MiXCR, one entry per CDR3 protein. Of approximately 120,000 distinct CDR3 sequences detected, around 94% appear once; the ten largest clones hold roughly 0.087%. Controls were healthy donors chosen to match patients in age and sex. Through negative isolation, CD4+ and CD8+ T cells were obtained, while TEMRA cells were enriched using FACS. Study outcomes and limitations: As the study acknowledged, the number of individuals in its TCR sequencing and HLA analysis was relatively small.

The CDR3 has 14 amino acids. V was shortened by 1 base and J by 1 base, with 8 bases between the two germline ends. Germline CDR1 SGHRS, CDR2 YFSETQ. The sequenced material came from CD4+ T cells from PBMCs. This receptor was identified in a human donor in good health. This chain uses TRBV5-1 with TRBJ1-1; D unresolved. The chain's CDR3 is CASSLWSRNTEAFF. In DNA, the CDR3 is TGCGCCAGCAGCTTGTGGTCGAGGAACACTGAAGCTTTCTTT.